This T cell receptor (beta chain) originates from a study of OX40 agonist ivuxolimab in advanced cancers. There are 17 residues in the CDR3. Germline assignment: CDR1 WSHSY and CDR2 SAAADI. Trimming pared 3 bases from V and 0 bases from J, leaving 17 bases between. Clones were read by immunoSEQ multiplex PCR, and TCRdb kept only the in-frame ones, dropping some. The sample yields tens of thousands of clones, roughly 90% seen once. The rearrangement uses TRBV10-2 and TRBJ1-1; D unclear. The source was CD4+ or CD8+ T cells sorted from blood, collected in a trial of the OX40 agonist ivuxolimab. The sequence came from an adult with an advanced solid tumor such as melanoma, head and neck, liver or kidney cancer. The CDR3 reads CASSDGFLRLMNTEAFF. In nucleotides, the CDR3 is TGCGCCAGCAGTGACGGGTTTTTAAGACTTATGAACACTGAAGCTTTCTTT.